This T cell receptor (beta chain) was found in a study of tumor-infiltrating lymphocytes in oesophageal squamous cell carcinoma. This clonotype was counted at least ten times. TCRdb re-derived calls from the PCR reads in MiXCR, one entry per CDR3 protein. The sample carries under 8,000 distinct CDR3 sequences, less than 15% recorded once. Sequencing was done on a sample of esophageal tumor tissue. This clonotype originated in a male donor with esophageal squamous cell carcinoma.

DNA of the CDR3: TGTGCCACCCTTGGGTCAAGGATTAACTATGGCTACACCTTC. It codes for CATLGSRINYGYTF. This chain connects TRBV28 to TRBJ1-2, with D unresolved. CDR1 and CDR2 (germline): MDHEN, SYDVKM. Between the trimmed V and J ends, which lost 10 bases and 1 base, there was a span of 16 bases. The CDR3 runs 14 residues.